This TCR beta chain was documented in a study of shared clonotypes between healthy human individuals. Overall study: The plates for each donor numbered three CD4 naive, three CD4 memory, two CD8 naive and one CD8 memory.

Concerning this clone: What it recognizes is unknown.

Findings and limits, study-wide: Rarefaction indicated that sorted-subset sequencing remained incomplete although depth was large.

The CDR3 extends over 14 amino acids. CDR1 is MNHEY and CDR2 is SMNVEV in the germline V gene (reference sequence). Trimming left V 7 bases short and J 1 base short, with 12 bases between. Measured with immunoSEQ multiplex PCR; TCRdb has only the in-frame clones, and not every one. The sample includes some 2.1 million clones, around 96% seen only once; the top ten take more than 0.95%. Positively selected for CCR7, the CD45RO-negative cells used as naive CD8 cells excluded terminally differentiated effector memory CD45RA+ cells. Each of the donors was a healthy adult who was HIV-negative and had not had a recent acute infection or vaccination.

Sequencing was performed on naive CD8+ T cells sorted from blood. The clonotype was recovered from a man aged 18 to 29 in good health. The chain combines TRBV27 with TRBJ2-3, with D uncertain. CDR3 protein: CASKGLWGTDTQYF. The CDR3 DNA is TGTGCCAGCAAGGGATTGTGGGGCACAGATACGCAGTATTTT.